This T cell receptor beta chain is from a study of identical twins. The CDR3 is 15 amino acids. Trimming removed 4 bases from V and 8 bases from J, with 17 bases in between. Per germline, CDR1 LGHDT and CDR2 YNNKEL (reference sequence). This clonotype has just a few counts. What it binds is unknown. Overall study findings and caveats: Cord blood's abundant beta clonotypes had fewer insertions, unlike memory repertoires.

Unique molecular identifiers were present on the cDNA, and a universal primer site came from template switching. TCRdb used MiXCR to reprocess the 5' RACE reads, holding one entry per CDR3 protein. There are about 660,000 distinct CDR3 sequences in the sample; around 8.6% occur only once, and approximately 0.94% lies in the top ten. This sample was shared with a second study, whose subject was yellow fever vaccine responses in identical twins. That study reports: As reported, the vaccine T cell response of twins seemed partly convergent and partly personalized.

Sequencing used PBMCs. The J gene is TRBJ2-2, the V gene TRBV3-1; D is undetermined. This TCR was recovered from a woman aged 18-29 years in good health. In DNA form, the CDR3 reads TGTGCCAGCAGCCTCTTGGGTCCACCCGGTGGGGAGCTGTTTTTT. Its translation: CASSLLGPPGGELFF.